These 19 T cell receptor beta chains were sequenced from one sample in a study of blood T cell repertoires in COVID-19. Assay used: immunoSEQ multiplex PCR; TCRdb lists only in-frame clones, some missing. The data show under 150,000 clones, around 83% seen once. The specimen was peripheral blood. All receptors derive from a man at least 80 years old with active or convalescent COVID-19.

This clone has only one observation. The CDR3 is CASSLAGGSAGYEQYF. CDR3 nucleotides: TGTGCCAGCAGCTTAGCCGGCGGGTCAGCCGGGTACGAGCAGTACTTC. V is TRBV7-8 and J is TRBJ2-7; TRBD2 might be the D (5 bases). Trimming removed 0 bases at V and 4 bases at J, with 16 bases between. The CDR3 contains 16 residues. CDR1 and CDR2 from the germline V gene are SGHVS and FQNEAQ.

This sequence joins TRBV12-5 and TRBJ2-2; TRBD2 matches at 7 bases. Looked up from germline, CDR1 is LGHNT and CDR2 is FRNRAP. The CDR3 spans 17 residues. Trimming removed 0 bases from V and 9 bases from J; junction bases left unmatched: 13. CDR3 sequence (DNA): TGTGCTAGTGGTTTGGTGTTACGGGGGGACCTCGATCGGGAGCTGTTTTTT. Translated: CASGLVLRGDLDRELFF.

The chain carries TRBV28 and TRBJ1-2, with D unclear. Trimming took off 8 bases at V and 5 bases at J, with 12 bases between the two ends. The germline gives CDR1 MDHEN, CDR2 SYDVKM. The CDR3 spans 12 residues. The CDR3 loop reads CASYTNSYGYTF. The CDR3 DNA reads TGTGCCAGCTACACGAACAGTTATGGCTACACCTTC.

The rearrangement links TRBV19 to TRBJ1-2; TRBD1 aligns across 7 bases. V dropped 5 bases and J dropped 4; count of bases not matched to a gene: 10. Germline-derived CDR1 and CDR2 are LNHDA and SQIVND (reference sequence). The CDR3 spans 15 residues. CDR3 loop: CASSDNDRVGYGYTF. In nucleotides, the CDR3 is TGTGCCAGTAGTGATAACGACAGGGTCGGCTATGGCTACACCTTC.

This clone was seen once. J is TRBJ1-2 and V is TRBV19, with 7 nucleotides matching TRBD1. The V gene's germline CDR1 is LNHDA and CDR2 SQIVND (reference sequence). The V and J ends lost 5 bases and 7 bases, in that order; junction bases with no gene match: 7. CDR3 length: 13 amino acids. CDR3 DNA sequence: TGTGCCAGTAGTCCCCCCGACAGGGTTGGCTACACCTTC. This gives the protein CASSPPDRVGYTF.

The V gene is TRBV7-2, the J gene TRBJ2-3; D gene unclear. The V and J ends lost 5 bases and 1 base respectively, with 10 bases between them. Germline V gene lookup returns CDR1 SGHTA and CDR2 FQGNSA. This CDR3 is built from 14 residues. The DNA of the CDR3 is TGTGCCAGCAGCCTAGTGTCCGGCACAGATACGCAGTATTTT. It translates to CASSLVSGTDTQYF.

The V gene is TRBV28, the J gene TRBJ1-2; tentative D call: TRBD1 (5 bases). The CDR3 contains 12 residues. Trimming took 2 bases from V and 6 from J, leaving 7 bases between them. The germline gives CDR1 MDHEN, CDR2 SYDVKM. DNA for the CDR3: TGTGCCAGCAGTTTAAGGGGTAATGGCTACACCTTC. Amino acids: CASSLRGNGYTF.

The rearrangement uses TRBV19 and TRBJ1-2; D not certain. The germline V and J ends were trimmed by 3 bases and 5 bases, with 16 bases remaining between them. The germline CDR1 and CDR2 sequences are LNHDA and SQIVND (reference sequence). CDR3 length: 15 amino acids. In DNA, the CDR3 is TGTGCCAGTAGTATCCCCGGGATAGGAGGTTATGGCTACACCTTC. Translated: CASSIPGIGGYGYTF.

This chain links TRBV6-5 with TRBJ2-7; a possible D gene is TRBD2 (5 bases). CDR1 and CDR2 (germline): MNHEY, SVGAGI. The CDR3 runs 15 residues. V lost 5 bases and J 0 bases, leaving 14 bases between the germline ends. The CDR3 nucleotides read TGTGCCAGCAGTAGCCGGACTGAGAGCTCCTACGAGCAGTACTTC. The encoded protein is CASSSRTESSYEQYF.

The chain couples TRBV5-4 to TRBJ2-2; 9 bases align to TRBD2. Germline CDR1 is SGHNT and CDR2 is YYREEE (reference sequence). After removal of 2 bases from V and 0 bases from J, the junction contained 2 bases not matched to a gene. CDR3 length equals 16 residues. The DNA of the CDR3 is TGTGCCAGCAGCTTAAGACTAGCGGCGAACACCGGGGAGCTGTTTTTT. It encodes CASSLRLAANTGELFF.

This chain connects TRBV7-2 to TRBJ1-3; 8 bases agree with TRBD1. Germline CDR1 SGHTA, CDR2 FQGNSA. The CDR3 is 15 residues long. The V and J ends lost 2 bases and 0 bases, in that order; junction bases with no gene match: 0. CDR3 region: CASSLTGGSGNTIYF. The CDR3 region has the DNA TGTGCCAGCAGCTTAACAGGGGGCTCTGGAAACACCATATATTTT.

Here the CDR3 DNA reads TGTGCCAGCAGCTTATTGGGAGAGACGACAACCTACGAGCAGTACTTC. Protein product: CASSLLGETTTYEQYF. The chain carries TRBV11-1 and TRBJ2-7; a possible D gene is TRBD2 (5 bases). Germline V gene sequence: CDR1 SGHAT, CDR2 FQDESV (reference sequence). This CDR3 is 16 amino acids long. V dropped 2 bases and J dropped 2 bases, with 16 bases sitting between them.

The rearrangement joins TRBV4-1 to TRBJ1-3; possibly TRBD1 for D (6 bases). Trimming removed 4 bases at V and 0 bases at J, with 19 bases between. The germline gives CDR1 MGHRA, CDR2 YSYEKL. This CDR3 is built from 18 residues. The DNA for the CDR3 is TGCGCCAGCAGCCTTATGGTCACAGGGTCCAGCTCTGGAAACACCATATATTTT. Protein product: CASSLMVTGSSSGNTIYF.

The V call is TRBV5-4, the J call TRBJ2-5; D call uncertain. V was shortened by 3 bases and J by 0 bases, with 12 bases between the two germline ends. Per the germline V gene, CDR1 is SGHNT and CDR2 is YYREEE (reference sequence). This CDR3 region has 15 residues. The CDR3 loop is CASSSRDTNQETQYF. CDR3 nucleotides: TGTGCCAGCAGCTCCCGCGACACAAACCAAGAGACCCAGTACTTC.

V usage is TRBV11-2 and J usage is TRBJ1-1; D remains ambiguous. Looked up from germline, CDR1 is SGHAT and CDR2 is FQNNGV. Trimming pared 5 bases from V and 4 bases from J, leaving 11 bases between. This CDR3 has 13 amino acids. Written as DNA, the CDR3 is TGTGCCAGCAGCCCTGGACTGATCACTGAAGCTTTCTTT. Translated: CASSPGLITEAFF.

The chain combines TRBV3-1 (or the pseudogene TRBV3-2) with TRBJ1-6; possibly TRBD1 for D (6 bases). The CDR3 length is 17 residues. The V and J ends lost 4 bases and 2 bases respectively, with 15 bases between them. From germline, CDR1 is LGHDT and CDR2 YNNKEL (reference sequence). The DNA for the CDR3 is TGTGCCAGCAGCCCGGGACATCAAGCGGCCTATAATTCACCCCTCCACTTT. It codes for CASSPGHQAAYNSPLHF.

J is TRBJ1-2 and V is TRBV18, with D possibly TRBD1 on 6 matching bases. The CDR3 extends over 13 amino acids. The V gene's germline CDR1 is KGHSH and CDR2 LQKENI. V gave up 2 bases and J gave up 6 bases, with 10 bases separating them. The CDR3 DNA reads as TGTGCCAGCTCACCATCGGCAGGGGATGGCTACACCTTC. Protein product: CASSPSAGDGYTF.

This clone was observed a single time. The chain links TRBV6-2 or TRBV6-3 to TRBJ2-2; 11 nucleotides line up with TRBD1. Germline assignment: CDR1 MNHEY and CDR2 SVGEGT. The V and J ends lost 4 bases and 5 bases, in that order; junction bases with no gene match: 6. The CDR3 sequence is 16 residues long. The CDR3 DNA reads as TGTGCCAGCAGTTCCCGGGACAGGGGGAATACCGGGGAGCTGTTTTTT. Its protein is CASSSRDRGNTGELFF.

This sequence joins TRBV10-3 and TRBJ2-7; 8 bases fit TRBD1. J gave up 3 bases and V 11 bases, and 9 bases lay outside the gene matches. CDR1 ENHRY and CDR2 SYGVKD come from the germline V gene. The CDR3 sequence is 13 residues long. Here the CDR3 DNA reads TGTGCCTCTACCGGGACAGGTGACTACGAGCAGTACTTC. It is translated as CASTGTGDYEQYF.